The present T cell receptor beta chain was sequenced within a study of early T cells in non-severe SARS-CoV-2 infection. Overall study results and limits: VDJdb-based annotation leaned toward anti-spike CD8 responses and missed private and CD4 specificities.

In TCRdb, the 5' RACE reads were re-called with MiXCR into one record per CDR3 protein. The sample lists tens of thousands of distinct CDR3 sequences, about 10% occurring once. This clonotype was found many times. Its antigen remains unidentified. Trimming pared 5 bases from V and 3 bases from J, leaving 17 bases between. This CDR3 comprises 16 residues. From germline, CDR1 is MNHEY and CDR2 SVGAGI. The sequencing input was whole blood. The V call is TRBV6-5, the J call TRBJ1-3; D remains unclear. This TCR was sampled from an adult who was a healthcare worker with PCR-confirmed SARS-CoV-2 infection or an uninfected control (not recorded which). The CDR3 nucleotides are TGTGCCAGCAGTCGTGGTCTCCTCCTTGGTGGAAACACCATATATTTT. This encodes CASSRGLLLGGNTIYF.